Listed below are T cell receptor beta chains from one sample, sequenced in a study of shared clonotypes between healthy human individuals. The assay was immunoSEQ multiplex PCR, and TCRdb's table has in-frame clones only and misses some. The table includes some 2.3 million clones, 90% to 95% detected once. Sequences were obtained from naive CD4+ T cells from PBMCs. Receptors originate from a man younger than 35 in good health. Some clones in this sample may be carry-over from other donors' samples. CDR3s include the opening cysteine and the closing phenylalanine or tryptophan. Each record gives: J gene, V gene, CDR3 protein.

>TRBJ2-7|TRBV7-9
CASSLVRSYEQYF
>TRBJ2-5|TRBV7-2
CASSLGWYRGRETQYF
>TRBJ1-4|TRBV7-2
CASSDTGSNEKLFF
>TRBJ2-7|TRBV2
CASRRSYEQYF
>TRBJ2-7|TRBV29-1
CSVDNGSGYEQYF
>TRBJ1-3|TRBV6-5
CASSYMGEGNTIYF
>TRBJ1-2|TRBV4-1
CASSQAWTGARGYTF
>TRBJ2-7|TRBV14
CASSRGGGRYEQYF
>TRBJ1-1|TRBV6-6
CASSYVAGEMVTEAFF
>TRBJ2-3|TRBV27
CASRLAGVSDTQYF
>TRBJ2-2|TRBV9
CASSTQGSTGELFF